What follows is one T cell receptor beta chain and its context. There is no known antigen for this receptor. The record has no base qualities; no much larger clone is one base away. This sample stems from a study of blood T cell repertoires in COVID-19 (dated by TCRdb to 2018 to 2020). Regarding the complete study: The collaborator samples originated in the United States, Italy and Spain and spanned the acute and convalescent phases of COVID-19. Subjects who had been exposed to COVID-19, were actively infected with it, or had recovered from it provided the deeply sampled blood TCRbeta repertoires that made up the dataset. The sample metadata nearly always contained a de-identified subject ID, COVID-19 status, age in years and sex. Where HLA class I and class II types were available, the types were taken from metadata supplied by the sample provider, not from assay-based typing. The prospective study material was composed of cDNA or gDNA derived from T cells, B-cell-depleted T cells, or PBMCs. Samples were obtained from the ongoing ImmuneRACE study (first 160 participants) and from some 1,300 subjects provided by 6 global collaborators. The repertoires were made available in a free public database intended to serve as a resource for research on the immune response to SARS-CoV-2.

Collaborating institutions collected whole blood in K2EDTA tubes following their own protocols. Collaborator samples were shipped for TCRbeta analysis as frozen whole blood, isolated PBMCs, or DNA extracted from either sample type. TCRbeta CDR3 regions were amplified from genomic DNA using the immunoSEQ Assay, a bias-controlled multiplex PCR. As for the original processing: Nucleated cell counts per sample were estimated from amplification of reference gene primers within the assay. To quantify the absolute abundance of each unique TCRbeta CDR3 rearrangement, sequence reads were collapsed and filtered. Productive Simpson clonality was computed per sample as the square root of Simpson's diversity index over productive rearrangements. The clones in this table, taken by TCRdb from immuneACCESS, are in-frame only. Not every clone is retained; where verified, under half of the shortfall comes from an unresolved V gene, and the cause of the rest is unknown. V, J and clone size are those of that table, while D and trimming were read from the DNA. The sample yields about 210,000 clones; 89% were counted once. The leading ten clones occupy 4.8% of the sample.

There are 15 amino acids in the CDR3, from cysteine to phenylalanine inclusive. The DNA shown is the 45-base CDR3, in frame from base 1. Looking up the germline V gene yields CDR1 SGHAT and CDR2 FQNNGV. The V end gives up 7 bases and the J end 3 bases, leaving 8 bases in the junction not matched to a gene. Summary of the overall study and its limitations: How much clinical and demographic metadata was included differed by source and by participant, and the metadata was provided uncurated.

The rearranged chain carries TRBV11-2 and TRBJ2-2; TRBD1 lines up with 7 middle nucleotides. Sequencing used peripheral blood. The sequence was collected from a woman between 40 and 55 years old with acute or convalescent COVID-19. The CDR3 amino acid sequence is: CASTNRGGDTGELFF. The nucleotides read TGTGCCAGCACCAACAGGGGCGGCGACACCGGGGAGCTGTTTTTT.